This is a list of T cell receptor beta chains from one sample in a study of blood T cells in healthy people across ages. MiXCR was run by TCRdb on the 5' RACE reads, yielding one entry per CDR3 protein. The table includes more than 1.4 million distinct CDR3 sequences, approximately 38% detected once. Sequenced input: blood. The receptors come from a woman younger than 35 in good health. CDR3s include the opening cysteine and the closing phenylalanine or tryptophan. Each record gives: V gene, clone size, D gene, J gene, CDR3 DNA, CDR3 protein. A D gene is named only where the DNA matches it firmly. Clone size is given for some rows only: seen once, a few or many times, or a class if the clone is expanded.

V: TRBV25-1; size: few; D: -; J: TRBJ1-2; DNA: TGTGCCAGCGCGGGGTACTATGGCTACACCTTC; CDR3: CASAGYYGYTF
V: TRBV2; size: once; D: TRBD1; J: TRBJ1-2; DNA: TGTGCCAGCCTGGACCCAGGGGGTGGCGGCTACACCTTC; CDR3: CASLDPGGGGYTF
V: TRBV6-6; size: once; D: TRBD2; J: TRBJ2-7; DNA: TGTGCCACCCGCGAGACTAGCGGTTCCTACGAGCAGTACTTC; CDR3: CATRETSGSYEQYF
V: TRBV2; size: -; D: TRBD2; J: TRBJ2-1; DNA: TGTACCAGCACGGGAGGGACTAGCTCCCCGTACAATGAGCAGTTCTTC; CDR3: CTSTGGTSSPYNEQFF
V: TRBV5-5; size: few; D: -; J: TRBJ2-5; DNA: TGTGCCAGCAGCTTCGGGCAGATGGACCTGACCCAGTACTTC; CDR3: CASSFGQMDLTQYF
V: TRBV29-1; size: many; D: TRBD2; J: TRBJ2-3; DNA: TGCAGCGTTGACACAACCGTAAGCGGGGGCACAGATACGCAGTATTTT; CDR3: CSVDTTVSGGTDTQYF
V: TRBV6-6; size: -; D: TRBD1; J: TRBJ2-5; DNA: TGTGCCAGCAGATCGGCCCGTCCCGGGACAGGGAGGGCTGAGCAGTACTTC; CDR3: CASRSARPGTGRAEQYF
V: TRBV4-1; size: many; D: -; J: TRBJ2-1; DNA: TGCGCCAGCAGCCAAGCCACCCCTCTGGATGAGCAGTTCTTC; CDR3: CASSQATPLDEQFF
V: TRBV6-6; size: -; D: -; J: TRBJ2-7; DNA: TGTGCCAGCAGTTACGAGTCGGCTATTTCCGAGCAGTACTTC; CDR3: CASSYESAISEQYF
V: TRBV3-1; size: -; D: -; J: TRBJ2-2; DNA: TGTGCCAGCAGCCAAGGCGGTAGCGGGAACACCGGGGAGCTGTTTTTT; CDR3: CASSQGGSGNTGELFF
V: TRBV6-5; size: -; D: TRBD1; J: TRBJ2-3; DNA: TGTGCCAGCAGTCCCTCGGGGACAGGAGGAGATACGCAGTATTTT; CDR3: CASSPSGTGGDTQYF
V: TRBV27; size: -; D: -; J: TRBJ2-7; DNA: TGTGCCAGCAGTTTAAACCCCCAGGTCTGGGCCTACGAGCAGTACTTC; CDR3: CASSLNPQVWAYEQYF
V: TRBV29-1; size: -; D: -; J: TRBJ1-2; DNA: TGCAGCTCTGGACGGACCTATGGCTACACCTTC; CDR3: CSSGRTYGYTF
V: TRBV20-1; size: -; D: TRBD2; J: TRBJ2-7; DNA: TGCAGTGCTCCCCGCCTAGCGGGAGCCTCGTACGAGCAGTACTTC; CDR3: CSAPRLAGASYEQYF
V: TRBV20-1; size: -; D: TRBD1; J: TRBJ1-1; DNA: TGCAGTGCCACTAAAATCAGGGGGGCAAACACTGAAGCTTTCTTT; CDR3: CSATKIRGANTEAFF
V: TRBV19; size: -; D: TRBD1; J: TRBJ2-5; DNA: TGTGCCAGTAGTAAGACGGACAGGGAAGGGGAGACCCAGTACTTC; CDR3: CASSKTDREGETQYF
V: TRBV7-9; size: -; D: -; J: TRBJ1-1; DNA: TGTGCCAGCAGCTTAGGAGCCCAGGGCGCTGAAGCTTTCTTT; CDR3: CASSLGAQGAEAFF
V: TRBV27; size: few; D: TRBD1; J: TRBJ1-5; DNA: TGTGCCAGCACCCATCCGGGACAGGATAATAATAGCAATCAGCCCCAGCATTTT; CDR3: CASTHPGQDNNSNQPQHF
V: TRBV28; size: -; D: TRBD1; J: TRBJ2-3; DNA: TGTGCCAGCAGGGACAGGGGACCAGATACGCAGTATTTT; CDR3: CASRDRGPDTQYF
V: TRBV13; size: few; D: -; J: TRBJ2-6; DNA: TGTGCCAGCAGCTCTACGGGGGCCAACGTCCTGACTTTC; CDR3: CASSSTGANVLTF
V: TRBV9; size: -; D: TRBD2; J: TRBJ2-3; DNA: TGTGCCAGCAGCGTAGGGACTAGCGGGGGTGGAACAGATACGCAGTATTTT; CDR3: CASSVGTSGGGTDTQYF
V: TRBV6-1; size: few; D: TRBD2; J: TRBJ2-1; DNA: TGTGCCAGCAGTGAAAAGGCGGTACTAGCGGCCGACAATGAGCAGTTCTTC; CDR3: CASSEKAVLAADNEQFF